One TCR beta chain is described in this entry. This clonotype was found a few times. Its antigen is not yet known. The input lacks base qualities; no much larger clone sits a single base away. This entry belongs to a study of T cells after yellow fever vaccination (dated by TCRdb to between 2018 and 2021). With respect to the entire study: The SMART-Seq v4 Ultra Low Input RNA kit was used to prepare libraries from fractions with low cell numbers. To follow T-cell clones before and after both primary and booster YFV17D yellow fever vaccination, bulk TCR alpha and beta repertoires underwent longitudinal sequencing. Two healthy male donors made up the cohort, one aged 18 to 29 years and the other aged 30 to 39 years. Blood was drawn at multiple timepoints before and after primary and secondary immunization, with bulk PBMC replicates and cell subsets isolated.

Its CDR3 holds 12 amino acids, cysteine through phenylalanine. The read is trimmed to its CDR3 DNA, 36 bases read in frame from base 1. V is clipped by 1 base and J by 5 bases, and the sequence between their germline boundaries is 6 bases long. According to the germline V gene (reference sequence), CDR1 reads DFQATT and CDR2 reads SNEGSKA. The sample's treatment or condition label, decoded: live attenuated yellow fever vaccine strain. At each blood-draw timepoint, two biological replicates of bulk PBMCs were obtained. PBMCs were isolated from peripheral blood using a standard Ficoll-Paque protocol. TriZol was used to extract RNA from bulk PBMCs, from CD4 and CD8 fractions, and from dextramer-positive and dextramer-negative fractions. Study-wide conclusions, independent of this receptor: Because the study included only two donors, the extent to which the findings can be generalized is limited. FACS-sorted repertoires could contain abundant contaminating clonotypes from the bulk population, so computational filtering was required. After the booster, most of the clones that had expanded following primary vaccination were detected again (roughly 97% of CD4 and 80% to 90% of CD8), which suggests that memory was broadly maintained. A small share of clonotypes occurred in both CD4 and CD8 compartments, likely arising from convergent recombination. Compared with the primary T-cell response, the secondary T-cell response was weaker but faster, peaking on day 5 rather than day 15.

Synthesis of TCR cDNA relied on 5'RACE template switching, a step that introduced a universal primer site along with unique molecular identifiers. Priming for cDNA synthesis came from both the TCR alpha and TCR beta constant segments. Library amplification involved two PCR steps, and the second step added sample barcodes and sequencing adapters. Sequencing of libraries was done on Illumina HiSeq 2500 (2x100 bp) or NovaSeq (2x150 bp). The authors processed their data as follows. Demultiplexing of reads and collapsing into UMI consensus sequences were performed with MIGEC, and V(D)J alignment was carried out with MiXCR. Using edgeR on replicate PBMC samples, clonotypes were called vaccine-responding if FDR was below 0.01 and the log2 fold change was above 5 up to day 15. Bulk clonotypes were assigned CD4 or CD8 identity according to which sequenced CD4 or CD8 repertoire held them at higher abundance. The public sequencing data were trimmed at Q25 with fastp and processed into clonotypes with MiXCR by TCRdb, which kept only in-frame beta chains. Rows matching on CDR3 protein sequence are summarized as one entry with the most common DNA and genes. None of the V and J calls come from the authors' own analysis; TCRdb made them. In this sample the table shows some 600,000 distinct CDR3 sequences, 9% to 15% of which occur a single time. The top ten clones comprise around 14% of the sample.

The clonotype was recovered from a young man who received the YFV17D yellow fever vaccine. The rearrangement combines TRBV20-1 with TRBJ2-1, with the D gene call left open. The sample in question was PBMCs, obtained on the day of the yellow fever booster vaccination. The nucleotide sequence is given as TGCAGTGCTAGAGTTAGGGACAATGAGCAGTTCTTC. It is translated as CSARVRDNEQFF.